Ten or more counts support the clone carrying this T cell receptor (beta chain). Its cognate antigen is unknown. The data stem from a study of response to subunit inactivated influenza vaccine. Study-wide points: The authors proposed limited new T cell recruitment per seasonal influenza vaccination.

TCRdb ran MiXCR on the RT-PCR reads and lists one entry per CDR3 protein. The top ten hold approximately 8.4% of the sample, which has almost 250,000 distinct CDR3 sequences, roughly an eighth seen once. Trimming pared 6 bases from V and 2 bases from J, leaving 6 bases between. This CDR3 contains 12 residues. The clonotype originates from a man aged 45-65 years who received an inactivated influenza vaccine. V and J are TRBV12-3 or TRBV12-4 and TRBJ2-3; D unclear. This sample comprised non-naive T cells sorted from PBMCs, obtained around 15 days before vaccination. CDR3 loop: CASRDFTDTQYF. The CDR3 bases are TGTGCCAGCAGGGATTTCACAGATACGCAGTATTTT.